This T cell receptor beta chain originates from a study of cytomegalovirus exposure and HLA in healthy donors. Study context: The 100 million to 120 million unique TCR beta sequences, from roughly 170 million T cells, were found by an earlier analysis. Overall study results and limits: Later analysis showed TCR association rates varying by HLA locus, highest for DRB1 and lowest for HLA-C. What a later analysis showed was that several of the most significant clusters appeared linked to common viral pathogens.

The study ran its PCR with 60 Vbeta and 13 Jbeta primers. The repertoire was sequenced with immunoSEQ multiplex PCR; TCRdb's copy has only in-frame clones and lacks some. The repertoire holds about 110,000 clones, with 81% as singletons. There were likely unrecorded immune exposures, though donors were nominally healthy when sampled. The V end was cut by 6 bases, the J end by 1 base, with 10 bases between. CDR1 and CDR2 from the germline V gene are LNHDA and SQIVND (reference sequence). CDR3 length: 13 amino acids. This clone was detected only once. Its antigen is not identified. Sequenced: PBMCs. The chain carries TRBV19 and TRBJ2-7; possible D gene TRBD2, 5 bases. The sequence was collected from a woman aged 25 to 39 in good health and CMV-seronegative. DNA of the CDR3: TGTGCCAGTAGAGAGAGGGCATCCTACGAGCAGTACTTC. Residues: CASRERASYEQYF.